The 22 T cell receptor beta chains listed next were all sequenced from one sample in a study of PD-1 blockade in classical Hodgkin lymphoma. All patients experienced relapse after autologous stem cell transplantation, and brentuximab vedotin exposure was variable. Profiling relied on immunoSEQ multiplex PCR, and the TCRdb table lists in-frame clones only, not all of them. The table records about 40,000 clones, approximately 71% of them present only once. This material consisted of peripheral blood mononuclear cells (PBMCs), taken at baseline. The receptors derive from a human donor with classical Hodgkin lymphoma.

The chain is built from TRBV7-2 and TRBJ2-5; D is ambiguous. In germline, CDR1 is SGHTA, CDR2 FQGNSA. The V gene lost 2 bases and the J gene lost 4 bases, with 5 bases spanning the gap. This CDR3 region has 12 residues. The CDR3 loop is CASSLLAETQYF. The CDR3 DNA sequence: TGTGCCAGCAGCTTATTGGCAGAGACCCAGTACTTC.

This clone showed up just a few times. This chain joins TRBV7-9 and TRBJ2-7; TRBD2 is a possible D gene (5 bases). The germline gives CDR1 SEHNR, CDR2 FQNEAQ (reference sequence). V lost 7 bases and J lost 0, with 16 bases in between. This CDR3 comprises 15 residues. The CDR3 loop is CASTPRSGSSYEQYF. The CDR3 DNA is TGTGCCAGCACCCCCCGGAGCGGATCCTCCTACGAGCAGTACTTC.

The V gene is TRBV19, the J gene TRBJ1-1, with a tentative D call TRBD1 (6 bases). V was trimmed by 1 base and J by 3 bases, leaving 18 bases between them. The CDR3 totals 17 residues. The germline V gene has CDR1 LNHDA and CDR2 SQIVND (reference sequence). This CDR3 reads CASSIGVRGGRDTEAFF. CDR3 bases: TGTGCCAGTAGTATAGGCGTTCGGGGGGGGCGCGACACTGAAGCTTTCTTT.

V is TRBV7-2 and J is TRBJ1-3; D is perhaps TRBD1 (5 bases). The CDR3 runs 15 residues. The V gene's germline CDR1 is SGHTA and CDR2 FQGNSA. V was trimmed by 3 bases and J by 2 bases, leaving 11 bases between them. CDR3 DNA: TGTGCCAGCAGCTTTATGTGGGGGACTGGAAACACCATATATTTT. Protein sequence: CASSFMWGTGNTIYF.

CDR3 region: CASSYGTSGEQYF. The DNA of the CDR3 is TGTGCCAGCAGCTACGGGACTAGCGGCGAGCAGTACTTC. The chain links TRBV9 to TRBJ2-7, with TRBD2 matching over 11 bases. Per the germline V gene, CDR1 is SGDLS and CDR2 is YYNGEE. V lost 4 bases and J lost 6; bases outside the gene matches: 3. The CDR3 totals 13 residues.

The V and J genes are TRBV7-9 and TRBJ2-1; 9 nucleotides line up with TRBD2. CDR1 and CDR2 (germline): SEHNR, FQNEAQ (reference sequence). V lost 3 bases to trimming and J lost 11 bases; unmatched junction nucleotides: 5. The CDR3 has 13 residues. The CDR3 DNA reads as TGTGCCAGCAGCTTCAAGCGGGAGGACAAGCAGTTCTTC. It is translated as CASSFKREDKQFF.

As DNA, the CDR3 is TGTGCCAGTACCACTAGACCGGGACAGGGGGCTGGGTTCTACAATGAGCAGTTCTTC. Its protein product is CASTTRPGQGAGFYNEQFF. The rearrangement uses TRBV19 and TRBJ2-1; 12 nucleotides match TRBD1. The germline gives CDR1 LNHDA, CDR2 SQIVND (reference sequence). This CDR3 comprises 19 residues. Unmatched junction bases numbered 16, after V lost 7 bases and J lost 3 bases.

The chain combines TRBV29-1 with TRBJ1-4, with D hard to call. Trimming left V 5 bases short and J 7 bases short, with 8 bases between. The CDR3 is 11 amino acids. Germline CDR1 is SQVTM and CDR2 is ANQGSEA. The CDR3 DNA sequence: TGCAGCGTTCAAAGGGCTGAAAAACTGTTTTTT. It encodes CSVQRAEKLFF.

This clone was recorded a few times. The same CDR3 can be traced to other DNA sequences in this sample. CDR3 sequence (DNA): TGTGCCAGCAGTTACTCTGGGGCCTACGAGCAGTACTTC. It codes for CASSYSGAYEQYF. This chain connects TRBV6-6 to TRBJ2-7; D ambiguous. Germline CDR1 is MNHNY and CDR2 is SVGAGI (reference sequence). The CDR3 totals 13 residues. V dropped 0 bases and J dropped 2 bases, with 5 bases sitting between them.

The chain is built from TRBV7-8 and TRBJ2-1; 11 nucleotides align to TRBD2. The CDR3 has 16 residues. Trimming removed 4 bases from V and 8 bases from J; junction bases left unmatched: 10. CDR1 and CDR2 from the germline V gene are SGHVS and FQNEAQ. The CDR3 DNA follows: TGTGCCAGCAGCTCTTCCACTAGCGGGAGATCCGATGAGCAGTTCTTC. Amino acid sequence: CASSSSTSGRSDEQFF.

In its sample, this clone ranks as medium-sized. The chain's CDR3 is CASSLSDEAFF. The CDR3 nucleotides are TGTGCCAGCAGCTTAAGTGATGAAGCTTTCTTT. The rearrangement links TRBV7-9 to TRBJ1-1; D is unresolved. The CDR3 extends over 11 amino acids. V was cut by 2 bases and J by 7 bases, with 5 bases left in between. Germline assignment: CDR1 SEHNR and CDR2 FQNEAQ (reference sequence).

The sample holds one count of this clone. The DNA for the CDR3 is TGTGCCAGCAGCCCGCGGGGGAACACTGAAGCTTTCTTT. Translation gives CASSPRGNTEAFF. This rearrangement joins TRBV13 to TRBJ1-1, with unresolved D. Germline CDR1 is PRHDT and CDR2 is FYEKMQ (reference sequence). Trimming cost V 5 bases and J 1 base, with 8 bases left between them. The CDR3 is 13 residues long.

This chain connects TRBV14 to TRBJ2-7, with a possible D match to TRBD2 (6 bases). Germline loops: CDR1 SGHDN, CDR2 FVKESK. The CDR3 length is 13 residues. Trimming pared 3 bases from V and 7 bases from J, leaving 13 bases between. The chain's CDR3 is CASSQSQRVEQYF. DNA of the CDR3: TGTGCCAGCAGCCAGTCACAGCGGGTAGAGCAGTACTTC.

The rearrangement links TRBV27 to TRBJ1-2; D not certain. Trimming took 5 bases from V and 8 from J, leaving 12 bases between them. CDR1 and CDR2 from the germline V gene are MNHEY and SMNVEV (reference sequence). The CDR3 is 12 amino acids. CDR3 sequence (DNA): TGTGCCAGCAGTCAACATGGGGTAGGCTACACCTTC. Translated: CASSQHGVGYTF.

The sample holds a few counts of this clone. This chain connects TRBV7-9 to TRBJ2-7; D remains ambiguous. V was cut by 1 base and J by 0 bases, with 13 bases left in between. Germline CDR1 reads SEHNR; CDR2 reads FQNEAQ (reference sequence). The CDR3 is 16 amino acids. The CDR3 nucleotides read TGTGCCAGCAGCTTAGGAGAAAGGGTCCTCTCCTACGAGCAGTACTTC. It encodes CASSLGERVLSYEQYF.

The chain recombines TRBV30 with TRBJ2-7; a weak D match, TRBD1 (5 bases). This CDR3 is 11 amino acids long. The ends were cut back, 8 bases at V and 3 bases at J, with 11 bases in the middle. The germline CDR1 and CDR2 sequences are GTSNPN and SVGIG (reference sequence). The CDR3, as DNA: TGTGCCACAAATAGGGGCTACGAGCAGTACTTC. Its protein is CATNRGYEQYF.

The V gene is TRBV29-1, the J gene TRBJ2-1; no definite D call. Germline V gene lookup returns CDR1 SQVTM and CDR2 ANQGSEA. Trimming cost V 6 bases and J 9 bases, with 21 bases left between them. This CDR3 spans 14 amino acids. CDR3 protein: CSVRIGSTTAEQFF. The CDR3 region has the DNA TGCAGCGTCCGAATTGGGTCGACCACCGCTGAGCAGTTCTTC.

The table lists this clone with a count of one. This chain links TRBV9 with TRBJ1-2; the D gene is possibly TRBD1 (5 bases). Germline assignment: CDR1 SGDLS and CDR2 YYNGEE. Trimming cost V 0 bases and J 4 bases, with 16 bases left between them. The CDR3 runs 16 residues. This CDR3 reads CASSVDPGPGSYGYTF. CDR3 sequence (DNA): TGTGCCAGCAGCGTAGACCCAGGGCCGGGCTCCTATGGCTACACCTTC. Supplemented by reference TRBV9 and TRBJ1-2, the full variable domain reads DSGVTQTPKHLITATGQRVTLRCSPRSGDLSVYWYQQSLDQGLQFLIQYYNGEERAKGNILERFSAQQFPDLHSELNLSSLELGDSALYFCASSVDPGPGSYGYTFGSGTRLTVV.

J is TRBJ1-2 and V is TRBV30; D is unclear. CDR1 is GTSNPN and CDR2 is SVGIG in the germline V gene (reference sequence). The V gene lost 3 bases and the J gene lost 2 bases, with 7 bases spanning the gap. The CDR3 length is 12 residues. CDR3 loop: CAWRRRNYGYTF. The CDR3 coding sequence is TGTGCCTGGAGGAGACGGAACTATGGCTACACCTTC.

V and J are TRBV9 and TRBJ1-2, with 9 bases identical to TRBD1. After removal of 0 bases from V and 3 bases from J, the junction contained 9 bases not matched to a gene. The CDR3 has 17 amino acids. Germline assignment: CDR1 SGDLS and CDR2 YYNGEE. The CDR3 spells CASSVGTGTGMDYGYTF. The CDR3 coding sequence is TGTGCCAGCAGCGTAGGCACCGGGACAGGGATGGACTATGGCTACACCTTC.

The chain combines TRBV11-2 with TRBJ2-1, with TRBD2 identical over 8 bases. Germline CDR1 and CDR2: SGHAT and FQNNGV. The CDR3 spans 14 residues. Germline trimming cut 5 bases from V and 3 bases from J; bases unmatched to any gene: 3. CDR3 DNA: TGTGCCAGCAGCATTAGCGGGAACTACAATGAGCAGTTCTTC. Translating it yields CASSISGNYNEQFF.

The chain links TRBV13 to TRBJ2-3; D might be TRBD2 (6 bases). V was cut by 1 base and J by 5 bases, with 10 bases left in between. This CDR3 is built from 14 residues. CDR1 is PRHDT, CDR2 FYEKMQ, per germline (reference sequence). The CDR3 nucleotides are TGTGCCAGCAGCTTAGTAGCGGAACAAGATACGCAGTATTTT. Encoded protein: CASSLVAEQDTQYF.